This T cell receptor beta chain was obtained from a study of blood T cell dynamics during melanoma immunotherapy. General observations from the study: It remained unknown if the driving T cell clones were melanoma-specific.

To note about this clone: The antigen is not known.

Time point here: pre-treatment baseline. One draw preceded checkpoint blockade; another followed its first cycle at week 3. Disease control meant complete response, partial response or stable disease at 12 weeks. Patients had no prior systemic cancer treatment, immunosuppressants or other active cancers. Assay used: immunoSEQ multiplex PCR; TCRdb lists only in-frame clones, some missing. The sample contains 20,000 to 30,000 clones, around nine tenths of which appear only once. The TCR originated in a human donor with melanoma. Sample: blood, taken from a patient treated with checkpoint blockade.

The CDR3 reads CASAPLGQGYYEQYF. CDR3 sequence (DNA): TGTGCTAGTGCCCCATTGGGGCAGGGGTACTACGAGCAGTACTTC. The V gene is TRBV12-5, the J gene TRBJ2-7, with a tentative D call TRBD1 (6 bases). CDR3 length: 15 residues. V dropped 7 bases and J dropped 3 bases, with 19 bases sitting between them. Germline CDR1 LGHNT, CDR2 FRNRAP. Full variable domain (rest looked up from reference TRBV12-5 and TRBJ2-7): DARVTQTPRHKVTEMGQEVTMRCQPILGHNTVFWYRQTMMQGLELLAYFRNRAPLDDSGMPKDRFSAEMPDATLATLKIQPSEPRDSAVYFCASAPLGQGYYEQYFGPGTRLTVT.